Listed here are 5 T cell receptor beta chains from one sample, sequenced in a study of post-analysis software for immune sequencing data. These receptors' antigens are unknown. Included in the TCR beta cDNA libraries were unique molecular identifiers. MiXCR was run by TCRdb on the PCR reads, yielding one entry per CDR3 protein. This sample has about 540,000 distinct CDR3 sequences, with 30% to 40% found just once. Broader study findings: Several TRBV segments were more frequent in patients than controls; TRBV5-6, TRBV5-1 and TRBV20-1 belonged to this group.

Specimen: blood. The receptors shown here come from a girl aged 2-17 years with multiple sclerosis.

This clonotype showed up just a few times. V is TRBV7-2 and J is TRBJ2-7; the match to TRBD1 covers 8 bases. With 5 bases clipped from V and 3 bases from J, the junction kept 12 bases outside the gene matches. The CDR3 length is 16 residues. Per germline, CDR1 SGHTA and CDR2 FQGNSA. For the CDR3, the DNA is TGTGCCAGCAGCCCCGGAGGGCGGACAGGGATCTACGAGCAGTACTTC. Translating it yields CASSPGGRTGIYEQYF.

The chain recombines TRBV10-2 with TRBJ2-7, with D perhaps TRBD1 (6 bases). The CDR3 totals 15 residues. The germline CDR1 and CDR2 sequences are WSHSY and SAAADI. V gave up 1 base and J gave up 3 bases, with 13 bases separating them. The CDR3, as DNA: TGCGCCAGCAGTGAGTATGGGGACACGGACTACGAGCAGTACTTC. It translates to CASSEYGDTDYEQYF.

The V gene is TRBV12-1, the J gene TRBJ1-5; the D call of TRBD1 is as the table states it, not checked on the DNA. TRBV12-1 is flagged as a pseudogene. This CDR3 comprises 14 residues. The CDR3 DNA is TGTGCCAGCAGCCACCGAAGGGGGGATCACCCCCAGCATTTT. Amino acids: CASSHRRGDHPQHF.

CDR3 sequence reads: CASSTRTGGGEKLFF. The DNA for the CDR3 is TGTGCCAGCAGCACCCGGACAGGGGGTGGTGAAAAACTGTTTTTT. This rearrangement joins TRBV3-1 to TRBJ1-4; TRBD1 matches at 10 bases. The CDR3 is 15 residues long. Per the germline V gene, CDR1 is LGHDT and CDR2 is YNNKEL (reference sequence). V lost 5 bases to trimming and J lost 7 bases; unmatched junction nucleotides: 7.

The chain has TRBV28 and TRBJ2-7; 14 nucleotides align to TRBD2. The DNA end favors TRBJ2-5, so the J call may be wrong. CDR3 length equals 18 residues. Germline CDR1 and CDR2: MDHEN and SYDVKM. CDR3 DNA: TGTGCCAGCAGTTTATCAGGACTAGCGGGGGGCCGGGTGGAGACCCAGTACTTC. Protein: CASSLSGLAGGRVETQYF.